This TCR beta chain was sequenced for a study of T cell clonality in common variable immunodeficiency. Per the germline V gene, CDR1 is LNHDA and CDR2 is SQIVND (reference sequence). With V trimmed by 1 base and J by 2 bases, 5 bases remained unmatched. The CDR3 is 16 residues long. Sequenced by immunoSEQ multiplex PCR; TCRdb stores in-frame clones only, minus some. The profile covers tens of thousands of clones, none occurring a single time. This clone was seen at least ten times. The read terminates 3 residues before the CDR3 end, so the remaining end is supplied by the germline J gene. The material sequenced was peripheral blood mononuclear cells. The chain is built from TRBV19 and TRBJ2-1; 7 bases line up with TRBD1. The TCR was taken from a person between 18 and 75 years old in good health. The CDR3 DNA, read in part, is TGTGCCAGTAGTATAGCTGACAGGGTTCCCTACAATGAG. It specifies CASSIADRVPYNE. The full CDR3 reads CASSIADRVPYNEQFF.